One and the same sample provided the 15 T cell receptor beta chains below, sequenced in a study of blood T cell repertoires in COVID-19. Produced via immunoSEQ multiplex PCR; TCRdb's table is partial and in-frame only. The table shows some 51,000 clones, with approximately 90% occurring only once. Sequencing input: peripheral blood. These receptors originate from a man aged 45-65 years with active COVID-19.

The chain uses TRBV5-1 and TRBJ2-7, with 7 bases aligning to TRBD2. The CDR3 sequence is 14 residues long. V was clipped by 0 bases and J by 4 bases; unmatched bases: 4. In germline, CDR1 is SGHRS, CDR2 YFSETQ. The CDR3 DNA is TGCGCCAGCAGCTTGGGGACTAGTGGGTACGAGCAGTACTTC. It encodes CASSLGTSGYEQYF.

The chain recombines TRBV22-1 with TRBJ1-5; the table's D call of TRBD1 was not tested on the DNA. TRBV22-1 is an annotated pseudogene. The CDR3 extends over 19 amino acids. CDR3 nucleotides: TGTCCTGGGAGCGGGCTGGCGGACAGGGGCCTTGAGGGCAATCAGCCCCAGCATTTT. This translates into CPGSGLADRGLEGNQPQHF.

V gene TRBV6-5 combines with J gene TRBJ1-1, with D unresolved. CDR1 and CDR2 from the germline V gene are MNHEY and SVGAGI. The CDR3 extends over 14 amino acids. The ends were cut back, 2 bases at V and 2 bases at J, with 9 bases in the middle. The CDR3 loop reads CASSYAGSNTEAFF. Written as DNA, the CDR3 is TGTGCCAGCAGTTACGCGGGATCTAACACTGAAGCTTTCTTT.

The chain couples TRBV11-2 to TRBJ2-1; D is perhaps TRBD2 (6 bases). This CDR3 is built from 15 residues. CDR1 and CDR2 from the germline V gene are SGHAT and FQNNGV. The V end was cut by 5 bases, the J end by 7 bases, with 18 bases between. In DNA form, the CDR3 reads TGTGCCAGCAGCCGATCTAATAGCGCGGGGAATGAGCAGTTCTTC. The encoded protein is CASSRSNSAGNEQFF.

The CDR3 DNA reads TGTGCCAGCAGCGGAGGTAGGGGACTAGCAGAGACCCAGTACTTC. Translating it yields CASSGGRGLAETQYF. The chain is built from TRBV9 and TRBJ2-5; 9 bases fit TRBD2. The CDR3 length is 15 residues. Per germline, CDR1 SGDLS and CDR2 YYNGEE. V lost 3 bases and J lost 4; bases outside the gene matches: 7. The whole variable domain, filled in from reference TRBV9 and TRBJ2-5, reads DSGVTQTPKHLITATGQRVTLRCSPRSGDLSVYWYQQSLDQGLQFLIQYYNGEERAKGNILERFSAQQFPDLHSELNLSSLELGDSALYFCASSGGRGLAETQYFGPGTRLLVL.

This clone has only a few counts. The rearrangement links TRBV7-7 to TRBJ2-3; D is undetermined. The V gene's germline CDR1 is SSHAT and CDR2 FNYEAQ (reference sequence). Trimming took off 0 bases at V and 6 bases at J, with 7 bases between the two ends. The CDR3 has 13 residues. The CDR3 region has the DNA TGTGCCAGCAGCTTAGCGCAAGAGGATACGCAGTATTTT. It is translated as CASSLAQEDTQYF.

The V call is TRBV5-4, the J call TRBJ1-2; 8 nucleotides align to TRBD1. The CDR3 loop spans 13 amino acids. The V segment lost 4 bases and the J segment 8 bases; nucleotides outside the gene matches: 7. Germline lookup yields CDR1 SGHNT and CDR2 YYREEE (reference sequence). The CDR3 sequence: CASSKTGALGYTF. CDR3 bases: TGTGCCAGCAGCAAGACAGGGGCGCTGGGCTACACCTTC.

This clone was detected a few times. The chain links TRBV28 to TRBJ2-3; 10 bases align to TRBD2. The trim removed 2 bases at V and 7 bases at J, leaving 15 bases unmatched. The CDR3 runs to 18 residues. CDR1 and CDR2 (germline): MDHEN, SYDVKM. CDR3 region: CASSLGLEGAGGPNTQYF. The DNA for the CDR3 is TGTGCCAGCAGTTTAGGACTTGAGGGAGCGGGGGGGCCGAATACGCAGTATTTT.

The chain recombines TRBV11-3 with TRBJ2-5; D ambiguous. CDR1 is SGHNT and CDR2 is YENEEA in the germline V gene. CDR3 size: 16 residues. The V and J ends lost 3 bases and 5 bases respectively, with 19 bases between them. The CDR3 sequence: CASSFRNSASLETQYF. In DNA form, the CDR3 reads TGTGCCAGCAGCTTTAGAAATTCAGCGAGCTTGGAGACCCAGTACTTC.

V and J are TRBV6-2 or TRBV6-3 and TRBJ1-2; D uncertain. V lost 2 bases to trimming and J lost 6 bases, with 7 bases between them. Germline V CDR1 and CDR2: MNHEY, SVGEGT. The CDR3 contains 12 residues. In DNA form, the CDR3 reads TGTGCCAGCAGTTACGAGTCTCATGGCTACACCTTC. Its protein is CASSYESHGYTF.

The J gene is TRBJ2-3, the V gene TRBV6-5; unclear D gene. CDR3 size: 14 residues. The ends were cut back, 6 bases at V and 7 bases at J, with 17 bases in the middle. Germline V gives CDR1 MNHEY, CDR2 SVGAGI. CDR3 in amino acids: CASSPSRLKHTQYF. CDR3 bases: TGTGCCAGCAGCCCCTCCCGTTTAAAGCATACGCAGTATTTT.

In nucleotides, the CDR3 is TGTGCCAGCAGTCCCAGGCAGGGTCGGAATGAAAAACTGTTTTTT. Translating it yields CASSPRQGRNEKLFF. This chain connects TRBV2 to TRBJ1-4, with D possibly TRBD1 on 5 matching bases. This CDR3 region has 15 residues. Trimming shortened V by 5 bases and J by 5 bases, and 15 bases separated the two germline ends. Germline CDR1 reads SNHLY; CDR2 reads FYNNEI.

This chain connects TRBV18 to TRBJ1-5, with 11 positions matching TRBD1. Germline CDR1 KGHSH, CDR2 LQKENI. Trimming removed 5 bases from V and 4 bases from J; junction bases left unmatched: 4. The CDR3 is 15 amino acids. Here the CDR3 reads CASSSDRGLNQPQHF. Written as DNA, the CDR3 is TGTGCCAGCTCATCGGACAGGGGGCTAAATCAGCCCCAGCATTTT.

The rearrangement joins TRBV6-5 to TRBJ1-2; possible D gene TRBD1, 6 bases. The germline gives CDR1 MNHEY, CDR2 SVGAGI. The CDR3 loop spans 14 amino acids. Trimming shortened V by 6 bases and J by 8 bases, and 19 bases separated the two germline ends. CDR3 DNA: TGTGCCAGCAGCCCCCCTTCGGGACAATTAGGCTACACCTTC. Translating it yields CASSPPSGQLGYTF.

This chain connects TRBV4-2 to TRBJ2-5; the match to TRBD2 covers 12 bases. The CDR3 has 16 amino acids. J gave up 5 bases and V 0 bases, and 4 bases lay outside the gene matches. Germline loops: CDR1 LGHNA, CDR2 YNFKEQ. CDR3 loop: CASSQDASGGAETQYF. As DNA, the CDR3 is TGTGCCAGCAGCCAAGACGCTAGCGGGGGGGCGGAGACCCAGTACTTC.